This T cell receptor (beta chain) was identified in a study of OX40 agonist ivuxolimab in advanced cancers. Study background: Having had anti-PD-1, anti-PD-L1 or anti-CTLA-4 therapy before was allowed, and under 50% had some. Partial responses were achieved by three patients, one with hepatocellular carcinoma and two with cutaneous melanoma. Study results and limitations: Partial responders dosed at 0.1-3.0 mg/kg displayed clonal expansion ranking among the lowest.

With regard to this clone: The antigen is undetermined.

Germline-derived CDR1 and CDR2 are SGHRS and YFSETQ. V was shortened by 4 bases and J by 6 bases, with 19 bases between the two germline ends. The CDR3 totals 15 residues. On cycle 4 day 1 and cycle 7 day 1, as well as at baseline, blood was sampled. The data were produced by immunoSEQ multiplex PCR, yet TCRdb's version contains in-frame clones alone and is incomplete. The sample yields approximately 60,000 clones, less than 90% seen once. The sample in question was CD4+ or CD8+ T cells sorted from blood, obtained in a trial of the OX40 agonist ivuxolimab. This TCR was recovered from an adult with an advanced solid tumor such as melanoma, head and neck, liver or kidney cancer. The rearrangement links TRBV5-1 to TRBJ1-2, with D perhaps TRBD1 (5 bases). CDR3 in amino acids: CASSRGPREEDGYTF. In DNA, the CDR3 is TGCGCCAGCAGCCGGGGCCCAAGGGAAGAGGATGGCTACACCTTC.